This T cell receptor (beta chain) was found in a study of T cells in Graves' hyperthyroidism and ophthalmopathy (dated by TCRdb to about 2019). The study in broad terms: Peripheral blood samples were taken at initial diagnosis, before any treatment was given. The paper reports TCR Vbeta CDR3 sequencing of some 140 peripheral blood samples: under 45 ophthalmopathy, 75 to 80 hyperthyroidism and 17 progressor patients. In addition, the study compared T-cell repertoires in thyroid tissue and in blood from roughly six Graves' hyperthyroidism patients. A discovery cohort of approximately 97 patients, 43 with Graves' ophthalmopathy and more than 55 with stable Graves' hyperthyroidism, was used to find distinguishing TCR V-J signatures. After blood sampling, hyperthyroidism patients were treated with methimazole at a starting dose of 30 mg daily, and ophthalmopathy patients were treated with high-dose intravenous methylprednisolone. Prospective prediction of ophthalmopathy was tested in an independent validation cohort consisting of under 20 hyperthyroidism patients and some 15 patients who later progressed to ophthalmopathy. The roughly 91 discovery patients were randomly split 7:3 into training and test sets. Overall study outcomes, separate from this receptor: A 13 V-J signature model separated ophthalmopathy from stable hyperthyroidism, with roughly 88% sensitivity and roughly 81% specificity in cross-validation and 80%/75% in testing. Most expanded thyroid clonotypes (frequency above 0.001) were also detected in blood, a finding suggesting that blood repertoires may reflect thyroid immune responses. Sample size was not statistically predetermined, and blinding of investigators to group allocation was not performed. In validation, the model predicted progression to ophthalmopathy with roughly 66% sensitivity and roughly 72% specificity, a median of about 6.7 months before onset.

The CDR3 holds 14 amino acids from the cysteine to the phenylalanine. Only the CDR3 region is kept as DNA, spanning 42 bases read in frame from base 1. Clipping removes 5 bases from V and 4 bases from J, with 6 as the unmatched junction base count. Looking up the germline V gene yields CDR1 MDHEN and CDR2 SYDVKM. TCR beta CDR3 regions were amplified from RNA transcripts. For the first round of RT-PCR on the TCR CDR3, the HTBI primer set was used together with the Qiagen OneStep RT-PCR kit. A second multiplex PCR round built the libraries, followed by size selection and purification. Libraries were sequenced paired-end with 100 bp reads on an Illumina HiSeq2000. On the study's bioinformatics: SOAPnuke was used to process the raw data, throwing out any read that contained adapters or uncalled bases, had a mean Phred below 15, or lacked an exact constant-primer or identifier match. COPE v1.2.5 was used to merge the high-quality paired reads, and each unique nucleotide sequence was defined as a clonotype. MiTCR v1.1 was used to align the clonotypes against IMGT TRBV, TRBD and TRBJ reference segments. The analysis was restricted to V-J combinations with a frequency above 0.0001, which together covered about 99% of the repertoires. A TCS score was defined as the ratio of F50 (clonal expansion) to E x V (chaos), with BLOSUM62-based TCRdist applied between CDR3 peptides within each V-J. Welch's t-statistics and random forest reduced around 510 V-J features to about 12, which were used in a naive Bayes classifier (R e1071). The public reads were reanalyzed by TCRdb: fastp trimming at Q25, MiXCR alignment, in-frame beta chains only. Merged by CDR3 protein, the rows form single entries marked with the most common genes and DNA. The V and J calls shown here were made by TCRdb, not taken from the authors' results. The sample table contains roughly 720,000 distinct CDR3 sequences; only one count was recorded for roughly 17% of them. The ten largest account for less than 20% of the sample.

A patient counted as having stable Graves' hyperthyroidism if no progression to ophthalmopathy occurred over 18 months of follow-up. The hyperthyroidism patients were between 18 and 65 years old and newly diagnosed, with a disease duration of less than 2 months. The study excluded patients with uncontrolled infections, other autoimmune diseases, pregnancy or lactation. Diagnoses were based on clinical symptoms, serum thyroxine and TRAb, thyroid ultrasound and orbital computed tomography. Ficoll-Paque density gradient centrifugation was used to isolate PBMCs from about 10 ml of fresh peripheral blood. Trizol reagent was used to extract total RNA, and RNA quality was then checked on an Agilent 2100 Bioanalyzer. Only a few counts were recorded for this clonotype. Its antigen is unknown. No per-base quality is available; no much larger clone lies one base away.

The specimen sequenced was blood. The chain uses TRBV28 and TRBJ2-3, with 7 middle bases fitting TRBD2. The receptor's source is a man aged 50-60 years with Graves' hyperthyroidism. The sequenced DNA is TGTGCCAGCAGTGTGAGCGGGATGCCAGATACGCAGTATTTT. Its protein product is CASSVSGMPDTQYF.